A single sample is the source of the 14 T cell receptor beta chains below, sequenced in a study of blood T cells in healthy people across ages. The use of a sample-barcoded 5' primer and a J-beta primer mix characterized a second PCR of about 7 to 12 cycles. MiXCR, run by TCRdb on the 5' RACE reads, gives a single entry per CDR3 protein. Of about 930,000 distinct CDR3 sequences in the sample, about 29% were seen once. These sequences were also reported in another study, on T cells of mothers and their children.

The specimen sequenced was blood. These receptors all come from a woman between 35 and 50 years old in good health.

As concerns this clonotype: It may be a read error: a sequence one base away is much more abundant. This chain uses TRBV7-3 with TRBJ2-1; D possibly matches TRBD1 or TRBD2 (5 bases each). The DNA end favors TRBJ2-7, so the J call may be wrong. CDR1 SGHTA and CDR2 FQGTGA come from the germline V gene. CDR3 size: 16 residues. CDR3: CASSLQAWGSYNEQYF. Here the CDR3 DNA reads TGTGCCAGCAGCTTACAAGCGTGGGGGTCCTACAATGAGCAGTACTTC.

The chain carries TRBV7-9 and TRBJ1-2, with TRBD1 as a possible D gene (5 bases). Germline values: CDR1 SEHNR, CDR2 FQNEAQ (reference sequence). The CDR3 sequence is 15 residues long. The ends were cut back, 5 bases at V and 6 bases at J, with 19 bases in the middle. CDR3 amino acids: CASSVPGLPFDGYTF. Written as DNA, the CDR3 is TGTGCCAGCAGCGTACCGGGACTCCCTTTTGATGGCTACACCTTC.

The chain has TRBV18 and TRBJ2-7; the D is unclear. This CDR3 contains 15 residues. CDR1 and CDR2 from the germline V gene are KGHSH and LQKENI. Trimming pared 6 bases from V and 0 bases from J, leaving 15 bases between. CDR3 region: CASSPTSPSSYEQYF. The CDR3 DNA reads TGTGCCAGCTCGCCCACCAGCCCTAGCTCCTACGAGCAGTACTTC.

This clonotype occurred a few times. The chain carries TRBV29-1 and TRBJ2-5; 10 positions match TRBD1. V shed 8 bases and J 4 bases; nucleotides not matched to a gene: 7. Germline CDR1 reads SQVTM; CDR2 reads ANQGSEA. The CDR3 has 13 residues. Written as DNA, the CDR3 is TGCAGCTCTGACAGGGGGCATGGAGAGACCCAGTACTTC. Its translation is CSSDRGHGETQYF.

In its sample, this clonotype was seen a few times. The J gene is TRBJ2-3, the V gene TRBV28; D gene ambiguous. Per the germline V gene, CDR1 is MDHEN and CDR2 is SYDVKM. The CDR3 length is 14 residues. The germline V and J ends were trimmed by 6 bases and 6 bases, with 16 bases remaining between them. The CDR3 DNA reads as TGTGCCAGCAGCACCCACGCTGAGAGGGATACGCAGTATTTT. Translated: CASSTHAERDTQYF. The full variable domain, with the rest looked up from reference TRBV28 and TRBJ2-3, is DVKVTQSSRYLVKRTGEKVFLECVQDMDHENMFWYRQDPGLGLRLIYFSYDVKMKEKGDIPEGYSVSREKKERFSLILESASTNQTSMYLCASSTHAERDTQYFGPGTRLTVL.

This clonotype was observed at least ten times. The J gene is TRBJ2-3, the V gene TRBV20-1; TRBD1 aligns across 8 bases. Trimming cost V 2 bases and J 1 base; bases outside gene matches: 5. This CDR3 has 15 residues. The V gene's germline CDR1 is DFQATT and CDR2 SNEGSKA (reference sequence). The CDR3 bases are TGCAGTGCTAGAAACCCGACAGGGGGCACAGATACGCAGTATTTT. This translates into CSARNPTGGTDTQYF.

This clonotype has a handful of counts. The J gene is TRBJ2-3, the V gene TRBV27; D remains ambiguous. Germline V CDR1 and CDR2: MNHEY, SMNVEV (reference sequence). Trimming pared 4 bases from V and 2 bases from J, leaving 7 bases between. The CDR3 is 13 amino acids. DNA of the CDR3: TGTGCCAGCAGTTCAACACTCACAGATACGCAGTATTTT. Translating it yields CASSSTLTDTQYF.

The chain recombines TRBV30 with TRBJ1-5; perhaps TRBD1 as D (6 bases). This CDR3 is built from 17 residues. Germline V lookup: CDR1 GTSNPN, CDR2 SVGIG (reference sequence). V lost 7 bases and J 0 bases, leaving 22 bases between the germline ends. The CDR3 nucleotides read TGTGCCTTGGGGGGTCTGGCAGGGGACCTTAGCAATCAGCCCCAGCATTTT. Translation: CALGGLAGDLSNQPQHF.

This clonotype was observed a handful of times. The chain carries TRBV7-2 and TRBJ2-7, with 8 bases lining up with TRBD2. The CDR3 consists of 15 residues. Germline V lookup: CDR1 SGHTA, CDR2 FQGNSA. The junction had 11 bases not matched to a gene; V was cut back by 5 bases and J by 5 bases. CDR3 in DNA: TGTGCCAGCAGCGCCAGCGCTAGGACTAGCAACGAGCAGTACTTC. This codes for CASSASARTSNEQYF.

This clonotype was found a few times. The CDR3 coding sequence is TGTGCCAGCAGTAAAAACAGGGCAACTAATGAAAAACTGTTTTTT. This codes for CASSKNRATNEKLFF. The chain carries TRBV12-3 or TRBV12-4 and TRBJ1-4, with D possibly TRBD1 on 6 matching bases. V lost 5 bases and J 0 bases, leaving 10 bases between the germline ends. CDR3 length equals 15 residues.

In the case of this clonotype: Germline is not matched at one junction end, which may reflect a read error. V gene TRBV6-1 combines with J gene TRBJ2-1; D ambiguous. The CDR3 covers 12 residues. Germline CDR1 MNHNS, CDR2 SASEGT. CDR3 loop: CASSEIISIEVF. Here the CDR3 DNA reads TGTGCCAGCAGTGAAATCATCTCGATCGAAGTCTTC.

V and J are TRBV7-9 and TRBJ2-1; perhaps D is TRBD1 or TRBD2 (5 bases each). The germline CDR1 and CDR2 sequences are SEHNR and FQNEAQ (reference sequence). The CDR3 contains 17 residues. Trimming removed 1 base from V and 4 bases from J, with 17 bases in between. The CDR3 DNA follows: TGTGCCAGCAGCTTAGAGGGACCGGGATCTGGATACAATGAGCAGTTCTTC. Protein product: CASSLEGPGSGYNEQFF.

This clonotype was picked up a small number of times. The chain employs TRBV18 and TRBJ2-5; D is perhaps TRBD1 (5 bases). CDR1 is KGHSH and CDR2 is LQKENI in the germline V gene. Trimming shortened V by 4 bases and J by 5 bases, and 14 bases separated the two germline ends. The CDR3 runs 14 residues. This CDR3 reads CASSHGSAGETQYF. CDR3 DNA sequence: TGTGCCAGCTCACACGGGTCAGCAGGGGAGACCCAGTACTTC.

This clonotype was detected a few times. V usage is TRBV28 and J usage is TRBJ2-3; D might be TRBD1 or TRBD2, each matching 6 bases. Trimming shortened V by 6 bases and J by 6 bases, and 16 bases separated the two germline ends. The CDR3 sequence is 14 residues long. Germline loops: CDR1 MDHEN, CDR2 SYDVKM. Written as DNA, the CDR3 is TGTGCCAGCAGAGAGGGGGGCCCCTCGGATACGCAGTATTTT. This translates into CASREGGPSDTQYF.